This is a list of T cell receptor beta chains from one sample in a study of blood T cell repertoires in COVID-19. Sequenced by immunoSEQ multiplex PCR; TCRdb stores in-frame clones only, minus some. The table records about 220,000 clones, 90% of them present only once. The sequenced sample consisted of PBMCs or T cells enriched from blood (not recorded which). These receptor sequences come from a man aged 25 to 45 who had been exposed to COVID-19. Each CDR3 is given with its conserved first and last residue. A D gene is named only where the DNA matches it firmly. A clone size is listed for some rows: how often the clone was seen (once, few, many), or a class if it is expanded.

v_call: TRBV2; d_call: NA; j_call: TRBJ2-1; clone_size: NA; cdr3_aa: CASRSEGSVEQFF; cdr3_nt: TGTGCCAGCAGATCAGAGGGATCGGTTGAGCAGTTCTTC
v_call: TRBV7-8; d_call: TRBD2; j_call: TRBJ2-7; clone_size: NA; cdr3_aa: CASSPLAGRSYEQYF; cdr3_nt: TGTGCCAGCAGCCCCCTAGCGGGGCGCTCCTACGAGCAGTACTTC
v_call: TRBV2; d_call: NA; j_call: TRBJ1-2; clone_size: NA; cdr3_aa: CATEGEGYTF; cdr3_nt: TGTGCCACCGAGGGGGAGGGCTACACCTTC
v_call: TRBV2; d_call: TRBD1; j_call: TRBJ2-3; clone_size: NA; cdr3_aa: CASGDSRRTDTQYF; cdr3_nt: TGTGCCAGCGGGGACAGCAGACGCACAGATACGCAGTATTTT
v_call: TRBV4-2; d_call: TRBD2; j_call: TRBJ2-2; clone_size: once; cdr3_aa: CASSQGEGLYTGELFF; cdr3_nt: TGTGCCAGCAGCCAAGGGGAGGGGCTCTACACCGGGGAGCTGTTTTTT
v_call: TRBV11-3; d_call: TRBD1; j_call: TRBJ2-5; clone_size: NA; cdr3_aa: CASSFRTGPGETQYF; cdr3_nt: TGTGCCAGCAGCTTCCGGACAGGGCCCGGAGAGACCCAGTACTTC
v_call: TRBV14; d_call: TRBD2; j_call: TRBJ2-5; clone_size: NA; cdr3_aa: CASSQHGGVYQETQYF; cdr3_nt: TGTGCCAGCAGCCAACACGGGGGGGTCTACCAAGAGACCCAGTACTTC
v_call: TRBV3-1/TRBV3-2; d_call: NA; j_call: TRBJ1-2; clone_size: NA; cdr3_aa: CASSQGQGPNYGYTF; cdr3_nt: TGTGCCAGCAGCCAAGGGCAGGGGCCAAACTATGGCTACACCTTC
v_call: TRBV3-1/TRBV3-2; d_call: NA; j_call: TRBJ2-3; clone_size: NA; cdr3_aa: CASSQMGQSTDTQYF; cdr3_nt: TGTGCCAGCAGCCAAATGGGCCAGAGCACAGATACGCAGTATTTT
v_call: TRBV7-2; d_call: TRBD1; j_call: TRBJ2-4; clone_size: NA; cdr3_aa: CASTPTGAGKNIQYF; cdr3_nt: TGTGCCAGCACCCCCACAGGGGCCGGGAAAAACATTCAGTACTTC
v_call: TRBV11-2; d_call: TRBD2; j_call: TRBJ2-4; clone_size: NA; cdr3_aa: CASSSSGLAKNIQYF; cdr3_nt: TGTGCCAGCAGCTCTAGCGGACTAGCCAAAAACATTCAGTACTTC
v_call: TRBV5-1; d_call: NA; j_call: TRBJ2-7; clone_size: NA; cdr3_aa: CASSLERNFGYEQYF; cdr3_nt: TGCGCCAGCAGCTTGGAACGGAACTTCGGGTACGAGCAGTACTTC
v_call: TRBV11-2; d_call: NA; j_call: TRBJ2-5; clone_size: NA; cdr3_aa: CASSLDRQPLGGETQYF; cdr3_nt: TGTGCCAGCAGCTTAGATCGCCAGCCCCTAGGTGGAGAGACCCAGTACTTC
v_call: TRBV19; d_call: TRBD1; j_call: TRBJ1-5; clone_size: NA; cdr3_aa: CASSSQTGGAWNQPQHF; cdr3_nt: TGTGCCAGTAGTTCCCAGACAGGGGGCGCCTGGAATCAGCCCCAGCATTTT
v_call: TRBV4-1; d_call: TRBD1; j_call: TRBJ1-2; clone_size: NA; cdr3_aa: CASSLPTGGKNYGYTF; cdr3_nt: TGCGCCAGCAGCCTCCCGACAGGGGGTAAGAACTATGGCTACACCTTC
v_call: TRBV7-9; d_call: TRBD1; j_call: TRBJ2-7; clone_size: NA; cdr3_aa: CASSLVDRGLEQYF; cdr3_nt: TGTGCCAGCAGCTTAGTGGACAGGGGGCTTGAGCAGTACTTC
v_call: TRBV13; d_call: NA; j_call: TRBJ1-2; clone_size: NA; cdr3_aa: CASSLGVNPRQFGYTF; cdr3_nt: TGTGCCAGCAGCTTAGGGGTCAACCCCAGGCAATTCGGCTACACCTTC
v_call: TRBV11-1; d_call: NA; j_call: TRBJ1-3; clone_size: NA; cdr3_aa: CASSLSGATSGNTIYF; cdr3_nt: TGTGCCAGCAGCTTGTCAGGGGCGACCTCTGGAAACACCATATATTTT
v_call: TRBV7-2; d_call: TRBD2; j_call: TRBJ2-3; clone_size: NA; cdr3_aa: CASSLRTSGGTSTDTQYF; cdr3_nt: TGTGCCAGCAGCTTAAGGACTAGCGGAGGCACTAGCACAGATACGCAGTATTTT
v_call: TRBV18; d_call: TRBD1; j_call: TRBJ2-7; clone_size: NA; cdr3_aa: CASSPVWTGDLYEQYF; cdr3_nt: TGTGCCAGCTCACCGGTTTGGACAGGGGACCTCTACGAGCAGTACTTC
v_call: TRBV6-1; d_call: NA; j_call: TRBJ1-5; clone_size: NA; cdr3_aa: CASSEIRRPGGQPQHF; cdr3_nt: TGTGCCAGCAGTGAAATCCGAAGGCCGGGAGGTCAGCCCCAGCATTTT
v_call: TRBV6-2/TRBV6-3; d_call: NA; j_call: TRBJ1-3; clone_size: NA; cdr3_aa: CASGRPLTGVSGNTIYF; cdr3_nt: TGTGCCAGCGGCCGACCCCTAACTGGAGTCTCTGGAAACACCATATATTTT
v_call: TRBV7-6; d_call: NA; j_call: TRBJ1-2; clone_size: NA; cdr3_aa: CASSLEIAGSGYTF; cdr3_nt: TGTGCCAGCAGCTTAGAAATAGCGGGAAGCGGCTACACCTTC
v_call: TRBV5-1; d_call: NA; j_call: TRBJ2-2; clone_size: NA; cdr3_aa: CASSLARVGAGELFF; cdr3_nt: TGCGCCAGCAGCTTGGCCAGGGTTGGGGCCGGGGAGCTGTTTTTT
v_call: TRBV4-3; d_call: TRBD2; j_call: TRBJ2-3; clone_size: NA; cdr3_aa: CASSQDSTSGAADTQYF; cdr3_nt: TGCGCCAGCAGCCAAGATTCGACTAGCGGGGCGGCGGATACGCAGTATTTT
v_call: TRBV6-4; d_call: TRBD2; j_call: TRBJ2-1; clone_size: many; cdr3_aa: CASSDSAGGQANEQFF; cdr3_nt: TGTGCCAGCAGTGACTCTGCGGGGGGCCAGGCCAATGAGCAGTTCTTC
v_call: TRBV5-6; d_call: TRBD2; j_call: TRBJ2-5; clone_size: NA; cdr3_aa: CASSLRSSGGAGETQYF; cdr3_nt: TGTGCCAGCAGCTTGAGGTCTAGCGGGGGGGCCGGGGAGACCCAGTACTTC
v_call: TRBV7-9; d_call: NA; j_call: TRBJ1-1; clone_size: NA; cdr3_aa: CASNLGAVNTEAFF; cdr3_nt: TGTGCCAGTAACCTGGGGGCTGTCAACACTGAAGCTTTCTTT
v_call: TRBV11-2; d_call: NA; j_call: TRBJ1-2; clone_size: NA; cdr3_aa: CASTQTEIYGYTF; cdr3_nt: TGTGCCAGCACCCAGACAGAGATCTATGGCTACACCTTC
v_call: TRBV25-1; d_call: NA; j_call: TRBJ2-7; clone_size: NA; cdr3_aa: CASIQEGNYEQYF; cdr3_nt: TGTGCCAGCATTCAGGAGGGCAACTACGAGCAGTACTTC
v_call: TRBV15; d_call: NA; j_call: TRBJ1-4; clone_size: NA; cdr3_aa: CATSRDRQPNEKLFF; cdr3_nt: TGTGCCACCAGCAGAGATCGACAGCCTAATGAAAAACTGTTTTTT
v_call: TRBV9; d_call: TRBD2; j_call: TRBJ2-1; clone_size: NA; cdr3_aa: CASSVGLAGGNEQFF; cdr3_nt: TGTGCCAGCAGCGTAGGGCTAGCGGGGGGGAATGAGCAGTTCTTC
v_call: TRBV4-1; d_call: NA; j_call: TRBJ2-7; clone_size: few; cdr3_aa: CASSRGGGEQYF; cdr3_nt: TGCGCCAGCAGCAGGGGAGGGGGCGAGCAGTACTTC
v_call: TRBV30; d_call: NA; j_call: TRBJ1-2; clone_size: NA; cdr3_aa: CAWSRRNYGYTF; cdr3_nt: TGTGCCTGGAGTAGGCGGAACTATGGCTACACCTTC
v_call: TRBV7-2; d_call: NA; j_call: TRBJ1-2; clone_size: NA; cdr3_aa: CASSPSSIGGYTF; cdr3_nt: TGTGCCAGCAGCCCTAGCTCTATTGGGGGCTACACCTTC
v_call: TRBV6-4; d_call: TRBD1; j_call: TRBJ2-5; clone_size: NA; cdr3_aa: CASSAGQGPQETQYF; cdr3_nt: TGTGCCAGCAGTGCGGGACAGGGGCCCCAAGAGACCCAGTACTTC
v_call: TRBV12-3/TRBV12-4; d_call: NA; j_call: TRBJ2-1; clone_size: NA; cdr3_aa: CASRVRGYNEQFF; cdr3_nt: TGTGCCAGCAGGGTCAGGGGCTACAATGAGCAGTTCTTC
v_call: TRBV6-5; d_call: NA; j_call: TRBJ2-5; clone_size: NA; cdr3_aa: CASAGRKETQYF; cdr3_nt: TGTGCCAGCGCGGGCAGAAAAGAGACCCAGTACTTC
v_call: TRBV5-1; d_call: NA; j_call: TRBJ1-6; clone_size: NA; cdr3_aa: CASSLERSYNSPLHF; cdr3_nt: TGCGCCAGCAGCTTGGAAAGGAGCTATAATTCACCCCTCCACTTT
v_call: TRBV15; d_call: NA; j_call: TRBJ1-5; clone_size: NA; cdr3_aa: CATHASRGNQPQHF; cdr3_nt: TGTGCCACCCATGCAAGCAGGGGTAATCAGCCCCAGCATTTT
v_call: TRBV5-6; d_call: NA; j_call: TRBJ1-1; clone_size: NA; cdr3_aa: CASSHITGFVNTEAFF; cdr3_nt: TGTGCCAGCAGCCATATTACAGGGTTCGTGAACACTGAAGCTTTCTTT